Listed below are T cell receptor beta chains from one sample, sequenced in a study of T cell responses to AZD1222 COVID-19 vaccine. Measured with immunoSEQ multiplex PCR; TCRdb has only the in-frame clones, and not every one. This sample has 150,000 to 200,000 clones; 94% occur once, and the top ten carry about 1.5%. The sequenced sample was peripheral blood, obtained 28 days after the second AZD1222 dose. The source is an adult who received the AZD1222 COVID-19 vaccine. Both conserved end residues are part of each CDR3. A D gene is named only where the DNA matches it firmly. Expanded clones are given a class, and other clones once, few, many or no size at all.

clone_size,j_call,d_call,v_call,cdr3_aa,cdr3_nt
once,TRBJ2-7,-,TRBV11-3,CASSIHPPGFVYEQYF,TGTGCCAGCAGCATTCACCCCCCCGGGTTCGTCTACGAGCAGTACTTC
-,TRBJ1-6,-,TRBV19,CASADYSDGNSPLHF,TGTGCCAGCGCCGATTACAGCGATGGAAATTCACCCCTCCACTTT
-,TRBJ1-6,-,TRBV5-1,CASSTESSYNSPLHF,TGCGCCAGCAGCACGGAGAGCTCCTATAATTCACCCCTCCACTTT
once,TRBJ1-1,-,TRBV28,CASSLVLGLNTEAFF,TGTGCCAGCAGTTTGGTGTTGGGCTTGAACACTGAAGCTTTCTTT
-,TRBJ1-2,-,TRBV7-2,CASSYSTAGDYGYTF,TGTGCCAGCAGCTACTCGACAGCGGGGGACTATGGCTACACCTTC
-,TRBJ2-1,-,TRBV6-5,CASRRRDEQFF,TGTGCCAGCAGGCGTAGAGATGAGCAGTTCTTC
-,TRBJ2-2,-,TRBV20-1,CSAQEEEELFF,TGCAGTGCCCAGGAAGAAGAAGAGCTGTTTTTT
once,TRBJ2-7,-,TRBV19,CASSISQVTSYEQYF,TGTGCCAGTAGTATCTCCCAGGTCACCTCCTACGAGCAGTACTTC
-,TRBJ1-2,-,TRBV19,CASSLTVDYGYTF,TGTGCCAGTAGTCTCACAGTGGACTATGGCTACACCTTC
once,TRBJ2-3,TRBD1,TRBV7-9,CASSQGDTDTQYF,TGTGCCAGCAGTCAGGGGGACACAGATACGCAGTATTTT
-,TRBJ1-3,-,TRBV30,CAWRTRGGGNTIYF,TGTGCCTGGAGGACCCGGGGAGGTGGAAACACCATATATTTT
once,TRBJ1-2,TRBD1,TRBV7-9,CASSLATGTGGNYGYTF,TGTGCCAGCAGCTTGGCCACTGGGACAGGGGGCAACTATGGCTACACCTTC
-,TRBJ2-5,-,TRBV2,CASSEGIIAVGLETQYF,TGTGCCAGCAGTGAAGGGATAATAGCGGTCGGACTAGAGACCCAGTACTTC
once,TRBJ2-2,TRBD1,TRBV7-2,CASSSQGSYTGELFF,TGTGCCAGCAGCTCACAGGGGTCCTACACCGGGGAGCTGTTTTTT
-,TRBJ2-2,-,TRBV6-6,CASKELSGANTGELFF,TGTGCCAGCAAGGAGTTGTCAGGTGCAAACACCGGGGAGCTGTTTTTT
-,TRBJ1-5,-,TRBV19,CASSVQGNQPQHF,TGTGCCAGTAGTGTTCAGGGCAATCAGCCCCAGCATTTT